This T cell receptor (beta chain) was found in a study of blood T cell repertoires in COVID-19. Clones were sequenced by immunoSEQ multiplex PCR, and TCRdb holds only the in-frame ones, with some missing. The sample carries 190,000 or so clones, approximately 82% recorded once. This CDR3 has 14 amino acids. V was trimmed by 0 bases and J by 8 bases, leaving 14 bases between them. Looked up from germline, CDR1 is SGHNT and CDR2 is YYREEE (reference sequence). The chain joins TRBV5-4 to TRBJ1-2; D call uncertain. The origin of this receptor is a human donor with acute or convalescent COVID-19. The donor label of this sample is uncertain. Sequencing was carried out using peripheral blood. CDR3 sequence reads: CASSLVYEGGGYTF. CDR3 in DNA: TGTGCCAGCAGCTTGGTATATGAGGGTGGGGGCTACACCTTC.